The rows below give T cell receptor beta chains drawn from one sample of a study of cytomegalovirus exposure and HLA in healthy donors. Repertoires were generated with immunoSEQ multiplex PCR, while TCRdb's copy carries only in-frame clones and drops some. The sample lists 140,000 or so clones; 60% to 85% were seen once. Material: PBMCs. The receptors here all came from a man aged 35 to 55 in good health and CMV-seronegative. Each CDR3 is given with its conserved first and last residue. A D gene is named only where the DNA matches it firmly. Size is omitted from some rows. Given values are once, few, many or a class for expanded clones.

CDR3 DNA,CDR3 protein,V gene,J gene,clone size,D gene
TGTGCCAGTAGTAGACAGTACCAAGAGACCCAGTACTTC,CASSRQYQETQYF,TRBV19,TRBJ2-5,few,NA
TGCGCCAGCAGCTTGACTAGCCGGAGCACAGATACGCAGTATTTT,CASSLTSRSTDTQYF,TRBV5-1,TRBJ2-3,NA,NA
TGTGCCAGCAGCTCGATGGACAGTAACTATGGCTACACCTTC,CASSSMDSNYGYTF,TRBV7-9,TRBJ1-2,NA,NA
TGCGCCAGCAGCGAAGACGGGGGAAACAGTCAGTACTTC,CASSEDGGNSQYF,TRBV5-1,TRBJ2-4,once,NA
TGTGCCAGCAGGACCCCAGGGGGAGAGACCCAGTACTTC,CASRTPGGETQYF,TRBV11-2,TRBJ2-5,few,TRBD1
TGCGCCAGCAGTGAGGCATACGGTGAGCAGTTCTTC,CASSEAYGEQFF,TRBV10-2,TRBJ2-1,NA,NA
TGTGCCAGCAGCCCACTACTAGTTTCGCACGAGCAGTACTTC,CASSPLLVSHEQYF,TRBV11-2,TRBJ2-7,NA,NA
TGTGCCAGCACCACCGGACAGGGCTACGAGCAGTACTTC,CASTTGQGYEQYF,TRBV6-5,TRBJ2-7,once,TRBD1
TGCGCCAGCAGCTCCGGGACAGGGGATTACTACGAGCAGTACTTC,CASSSGTGDYYEQYF,TRBV4-3,TRBJ2-7,NA,TRBD1
TGTGCCACCAGCAGAGGCAGGGGATTCACTGAAGCTTTCTTT,CATSRGRGFTEAFF,TRBV15,TRBJ1-1,few,NA
TGTGCCAGCAGCTCCCCCCCCGGGGGCTCCTACGAGCAGTACTTC,CASSSPPGGSYEQYF,TRBV7-8,TRBJ2-7,NA,NA
TGTGCCAGCAGTATACCTCCCTGGTATAGCTCCTACGAGCAGTACTTC,CASSIPPWYSSYEQYF,TRBV28,TRBJ2-7,NA,NA
TGTGCCAGCAGCCCCGGAAAGGAGGGGACCGGGGAGCTGTTTTTT,CASSPGKEGTGELFF,TRBV5-4,TRBJ2-2,NA,NA
TGTGCCAGCAAATCAGGGCCCATTGGGGCCAACGTCCTGACTTTC,CASKSGPIGANVLTF,TRBV28,TRBJ2-6,few,NA
TGTGCCAGCAGTTTTTGGGGGGGCGAAAGTGAGACCCAGTACTTC,CASSFWGGESETQYF,TRBV28,TRBJ2-5,NA,NA
TGCGCCAGCAGCTTGGAACCAGGGCGAAATTCACCCCTCCACTTT,CASSLEPGRNSPLHF,TRBV5-1,TRBJ1-6,NA,NA
TGTGCCAGCAGTTCCATCGCGGGACAGCGAACCTACGAGCAGTACTTC,CASSSIAGQRTYEQYF,TRBV27,TRBJ2-7,few,NA
TGTGCCAGCAGTACCGGGACTAGCGGGGAGACCCAGTACTTC,CASSTGTSGETQYF,TRBV27,TRBJ2-5,NA,TRBD2
TGTGCCAGCAGTGCCAGCAGCGGGGGCGGGGAGACCCAGTACTTC,CASSASSGGGETQYF,TRBV6-1,TRBJ2-5,NA,TRBD2
TGTGCCAGCAGCGAGGACAGGGGCTACGAGCAGTACTTC,CASSEDRGYEQYF,TRBV7-3,TRBJ2-7,NA,TRBD1
TGTGCCAGCAGTTTATCGCGGGCTACTGCCACAGATACGCAGTATTTT,CASSLSRATATDTQYF,TRBV27,TRBJ2-3,NA,NA
TGCGCCAGCAGCCACCCTACAGGGAGGGGCACCGGGGAGCTGTTTTTT,CASSHPTGRGTGELFF,TRBV4-3,TRBJ2-2,once,NA
TGTGCCAGCCCCCGGAGGCGTCGCTGGAGCACAGATACGCAGTATTTT,CASPRRRRWSTDTQYF,TRBV7-9,TRBJ2-3,NA,NA
TGTGCCAGCAGCAGCCGGGTGGGGGACAGCTCCTACGAGCAGTACTTC,CASSSRVGDSSYEQYF,TRBV21-1,TRBJ2-7,NA,NA
TGTGCCAGCTCACCGGCTGGCGGGATGCCGGACAATGAGCAGTTCTTC,CASSPAGGMPDNEQFF,TRBV18,TRBJ2-1,few,NA
TGTGCCAGTAGTACCGGTGGGAGCCGCGAGCAGTACTTC,CASSTGGSREQYF,TRBV19,TRBJ2-7,NA,NA
TGCGCCAGCAGCCCCCGGACAGGGAGGTTCTACGAGCAGTACTTC,CASSPRTGRFYEQYF,TRBV4-1,TRBJ2-7,few,TRBD1
TGTGCCAGCTCACAGGGGAGCACAGATACGCAGTATTTT,CASSQGSTDTQYF,TRBV18,TRBJ2-3,once,NA
TGCGCCAGCAGTCCTGGACAGAATACCTACGAGCAGTACTTC,CASSPGQNTYEQYF,TRBV23-1,TRBJ2-7,NA,NA
TGTGCCAGCAGTGAAGCGCTACAGTATAGCAATCAGCCCCAGCATTTT,CASSEALQYSNQPQHF,TRBV6-1,TRBJ1-5,NA,NA
TGCGCCAGCAGTGAAGGGGGCTCCTACAATGAGCAGTTCTTC,CASSEGGSYNEQFF,TRBV10-1,TRBJ2-1,NA,NA
TGTTCCAGCAGCCCCCTGGGGACACACCAAACGGCAGAGACCCAGTACTTC,CSSSPLGTHQTAETQYF,TRBV7-9,TRBJ2-5,NA,NA
TGTGCCAGCAGCCTCGGGACTAGCGGGAGCTTCTACGAGCAGTACTTC,CASSLGTSGSFYEQYF,TRBV13,TRBJ2-7,NA,TRBD2
TGTGCCAGCAGCGGACCCCCAGGGGGCACCGGGGAGCTGTTTTTT,CASSGPPGGTGELFF,TRBV9,TRBJ2-2,NA,TRBD1
TGTGCCAGCAGACAGAACACCGGGGAGCTGTTTTTT,CASRQNTGELFF,TRBV28,TRBJ2-2,NA,NA
TGTGCCTGGAGTTTAACAGGGGGCTGGACTGAAGCTTTCTTT,CAWSLTGGWTEAFF,TRBV30,TRBJ1-1,once,TRBD1
TGTGCCAGCAGCCCTAAACAGGGGGATACGCAGTATTTT,CASSPKQGDTQYF,TRBV11-3,TRBJ2-3,NA,TRBD1
TGTGCCAGCAGCCCTATGGCGGGAGGGGGCTCCTACGAGCAGTACTTC,CASSPMAGGGSYEQYF,TRBV4-2,TRBJ2-7,once,TRBD2
TGTGCCAGTAGTATGTTTGGACAGGGAACGTACGAGCAGTACTTC,CASSMFGQGTYEQYF,TRBV19,TRBJ2-7,NA,TRBD1
TGTGCCAGTAGCTTATACGAGCAGTACTTC,CASSLYEQYF,TRBV2,TRBJ2-7,few,NA
TGTGCCAGCACCCCACAGGGGGGGAATGAAAAACTGTTTTTT,CASTPQGGNEKLFF,TRBV5-4,TRBJ1-4,NA,TRBD1
TGTTCCAGCAGCTTACTCCACCCGACAGGTTTAGAAAAACTGTTTTTT,CSSSLLHPTGLEKLFF,TRBV7-9,TRBJ1-4,NA,NA
TGTGCCAGCAGTTACTCCGGGGGGCGCGAGACCCAGTACTTC,CASSYSGGRETQYF,TRBV6-5,TRBJ2-5,NA,NA
TGTGCCAGCAGTGAAACCTTTGTGGACAGGAATACCTACGAGCAGTACTTC,CASSETFVDRNTYEQYF,TRBV2,TRBJ2-7,few,TRBD1
TGTGCCAGCAGCTTACAGTCGGCTAGCGGGGAAGATACGCAGTATTTT,CASSLQSASGEDTQYF,TRBV7-3,TRBJ2-3,few,TRBD2
TGTGCCAGTAGTATGGCCCTGACTAGCGACGAGCAGTACTTC,CASSMALTSDEQYF,TRBV19,TRBJ2-7,many,TRBD2
TGTGCCAGCTCACCCCCCGGTCAAAACAATCAGCCCCAGCATTTT,CASSPPGQNNQPQHF,TRBV18,TRBJ1-5,once,NA
TGCAGCGTGCTACGTTTCGACTATGGCTACACCTTC,CSVLRFDYGYTF,TRBV29-1,TRBJ1-2,NA,NA
TGTGCCAGCAGTTTTGGGACTAGCACCTACAATGAGCAGTTCTTC,CASSFGTSTYNEQFF,TRBV28,TRBJ2-1,few,TRBD2
TGTGCCAGCAGCAGGGAAAGTGGTTCACCCCTCCACTTT,CASSRESGSPLHF,TRBV2,TRBJ1-6,once,NA
TGTGCCATCCGGGCTAGCGGGAGCACAGATACGCAGTATTTT,CAIRASGSTDTQYF,TRBV10-3,TRBJ2-3,NA,TRBD2
TGTGCCAGCAGCGGGGAGCGGGGGAGCCCCTACGAGCAGTACTTC,CASSGERGSPYEQYF,TRBV2,TRBJ2-7,NA,TRBD2
TGTGCCAGCAGCGGAATCCGGGACAGGGACACCAACACCTTC,CASSGIRDRDTNTF,TRBV7-9,TRBJ1-2,NA,TRBD1
TGTGCCAGCGTCAGGGACAGGGACTACGAGCAGTACTTC,CASVRDRDYEQYF,TRBV2,TRBJ2-7,NA,TRBD1
TGTGCCAGCAGTGACTCGGGGCTCCAGAGCGGGAGAGGGCTCTACGAGCAGTACTTC,CASSDSGLQSGRGLYEQYF,TRBV6-4,TRBJ2-7,NA,TRBD2
TGTGCCAGCAGCGTAGGTGCAGGTATTTACGAGCAGTACTTC,CASSVGAGIYEQYF,TRBV9,TRBJ2-7,NA,NA
TGTGCCAGCTCACCACAAGGGGCCGGGGAGACCCAGTACTTC,CASSPQGAGETQYF,TRBV18,TRBJ2-5,NA,NA
TGTGCCAGCAGTGAAGAGGCTAGCCCCTTTTTTTACGAGCAGTACTTC,CASSEEASPFFYEQYF,TRBV6-1,TRBJ2-7,few,NA
TGTGCCAGCAGCTCAGGACTAGCGGGGCCCCTCACAGATACGCAGTATTTT,CASSSGLAGPLTDTQYF,TRBV11-3,TRBJ2-3,once,TRBD2
TGTGCCAGCAGTTTATTGGCAGGGGAAGAGACCCAGTACTTC,CASSLLAGEETQYF,TRBV27,TRBJ2-5,NA,NA